This TCR beta chain was recorded in a study of blood T cell repertoires in COVID-19. This CDR3 region has 13 residues. V dropped 6 bases and J dropped 11 bases, with 19 bases sitting between them. Sequencing used immunoSEQ multiplex PCR; TCRdb keeps in-frame clones, though not all of them. The sample lists over 250,000 clones; 88% were seen once. The chain couples TRBV12-3 or TRBV12-4 to TRBJ1-2, with D perhaps TRBD1 (6 bases). This clonotype was sampled from a woman between 40 and 55 years old who had recovered from COVID-19. The specimen sequenced was peripheral blood. DNA of the CDR3: TGTGCCAGCAGGCTACCAGGGGCCTGGGGTTACACCTTC. Its protein is CASRLPGAWGYTF.